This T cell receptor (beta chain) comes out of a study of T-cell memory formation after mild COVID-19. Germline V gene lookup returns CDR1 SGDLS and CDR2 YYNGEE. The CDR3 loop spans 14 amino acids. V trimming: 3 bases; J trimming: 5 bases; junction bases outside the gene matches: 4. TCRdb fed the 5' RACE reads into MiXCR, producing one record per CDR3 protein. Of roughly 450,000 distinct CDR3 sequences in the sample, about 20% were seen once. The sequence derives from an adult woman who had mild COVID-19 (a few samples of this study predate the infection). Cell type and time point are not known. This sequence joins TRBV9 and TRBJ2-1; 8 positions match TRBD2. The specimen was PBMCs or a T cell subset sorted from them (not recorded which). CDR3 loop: CASSEGSGNNEQFF. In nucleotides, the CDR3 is TGTGCCAGCAGCGAGGGTAGCGGGAACAATGAGCAGTTCTTC.